This is a list of T cell receptor beta chains from one sample in a study of T cell responses to AZD1222 COVID-19 vaccine. The data were produced by immunoSEQ multiplex PCR, yet TCRdb's version contains in-frame clones alone and is incomplete. The table shows 40,000 to 65,000 clones, with around 84% occurring only once. This sample comprised peripheral blood, obtained on day 0 of AZD1222 vaccination. The receptors stem from an adult in good health. CDR3s include the opening cysteine and the closing phenylalanine or tryptophan. A D gene is named only where the DNA matches it firmly. Where a row states a size, it is once, few, many or the class of an expanded clone; other rows omit it.

J gene	CDR3 length	V gene	clone size	D gene	CDR3 DNA	CDR3 protein
TRBJ1-4	16	TRBV7-9	-	-	TGTGCCAGCAGCCTCGGAGTGGCGACCGGTAATGAAAAACTGTTTTTT	CASSLGVATGNEKLFF
TRBJ1-2	12	TRBV6-1	-	-	TGTGCCAGCAGTGAGTCTTTGGCTGGCTACACCTTC	CASSESLAGYTF
TRBJ2-5	13	TRBV5-6	once	TRBD1	TGTGCCAGCAGCCCACAGGGGGTGATGACCCAGTACTTC	CASSPQGVMTQYF
TRBJ1-1	13	TRBV9	-	-	TGTGCCAGCAGCGTATCAGGGCGGACTGAAGCTTTCTTT	CASSVSGRTEAFF
TRBJ2-7	16	TRBV27	-	-	TGTGCCAGCAGTCGCCGAGCAGGGGTAGAGGCCTACGAGCAGTACTTC	CASSRRAGVEAYEQYF
TRBJ2-7	14	TRBV7-8	-	TRBD2	TGTGCCAGCAGCACCACTAGCGGGAGGTACGAGCAGTACTTC	CASSTTSGRYEQYF
TRBJ2-7	13	TRBV29-1	-	TRBD2	TGCAGCGTTAGGACTAGCGGGTTTCCGGAGCAGTACTTC	CSVRTSGFPEQYF
TRBJ1-5	12	TRBV2	many	-	TGTGCCAGCAGAGACGGTCTCAGTGAGGTGCTTTTT	CASRDGLSEVLF
TRBJ2-7	15	TRBV2	once	-	TGTGCCAGCAGTGTAGGCAGGGGAGGGTCCTACGAGCAGTACTTC	CASSVGRGGSYEQYF
TRBJ1-4	13	TRBV10-3	-	-	TGTGCCCACGCGGGGGGCTCTAATGAAAAACTGTTTTTT	CAHAGGSNEKLFF
TRBJ1-1	15	TRBV18	-	-	TGTGCCAGCTCACCCGGTCCAGGGTCGGACACTGAAGCTTTCTTT	CASSPGPGSDTEAFF